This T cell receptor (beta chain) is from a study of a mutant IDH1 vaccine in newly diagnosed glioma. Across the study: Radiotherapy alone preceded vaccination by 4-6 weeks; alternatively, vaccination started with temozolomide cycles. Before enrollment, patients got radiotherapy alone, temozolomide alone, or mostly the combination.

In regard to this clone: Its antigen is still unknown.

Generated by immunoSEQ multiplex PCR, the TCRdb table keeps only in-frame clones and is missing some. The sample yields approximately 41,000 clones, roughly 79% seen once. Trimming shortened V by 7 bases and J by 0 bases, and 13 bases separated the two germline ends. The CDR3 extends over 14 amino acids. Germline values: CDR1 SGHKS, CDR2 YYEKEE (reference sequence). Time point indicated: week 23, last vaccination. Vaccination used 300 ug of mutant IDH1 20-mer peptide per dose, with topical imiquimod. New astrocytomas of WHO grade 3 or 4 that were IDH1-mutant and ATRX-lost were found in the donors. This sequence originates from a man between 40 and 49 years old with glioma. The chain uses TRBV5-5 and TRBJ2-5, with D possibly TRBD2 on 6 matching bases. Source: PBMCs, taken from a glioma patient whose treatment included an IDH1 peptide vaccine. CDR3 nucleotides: TGTGCCAGCCTCAGTCGGGGGAACCAAGAGACCCAGTACTTC. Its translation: CASLSRGNQETQYF.